Listed here are 23 T cell receptor beta chains from one sample, sequenced in a study of cytomegalovirus exposure and HLA in healthy donors. Primers for the PCR totalled 60 Vbeta and 13 Jbeta. Only in-frame clones appear in the TCRdb table, and some are missing; sequencing was by immunoSEQ multiplex PCR. The sample gives 100,000 or so clones, around 84% of which show up once; roughly 1.2% is in the top ten. Sequenced: PBMCs. These receptors originate from a woman under 30 in good health and CMV-seronegative.

The chain uses TRBV30 and TRBJ1-5; 9 bases align to TRBD1. The CDR3 is 14 residues long. After removal of 3 bases from V and 7 bases from J, the junction contained 7 bases not matched to a gene. From germline, CDR1 is GTSNPN and CDR2 SVGIG (reference sequence). The CDR3 protein is CAWRSQGAGQPQHF. The CDR3 nucleotides read TGTGCCTGGAGATCACAGGGGGCGGGGCAGCCCCAGCATTTT. The full variable domain, rest sourced from reference TRBV30 and TRBJ1-5, is SQTIHQWPATLVQPVGSPLSLECTVEGTSNPNLYWYRQAAGRGLQLLFYSVGIGQISSEVPQNLSASRPQDRQFILSSKKLLLSDSGFYLCAWRSQGAGQPQHFGDGTRLSIL.

V and J are TRBV28 and TRBJ2-7; the match to TRBD1 covers 10 bases. CDR3 length: 18 residues. Germline V gene sequence: CDR1 MDHEN, CDR2 SYDVKM. V was pared by 3 bases and J by 3 bases, with 14 bases of the junction left unmatched. The chain's CDR3 is CASSFQGDRGPWGYEQYF. In DNA form, the CDR3 reads TGTGCCAGCAGTTTCCAAGGGGACAGGGGCCCTTGGGGCTACGAGCAGTACTTC.

V usage is TRBV11-2 and J usage is TRBJ2-1, with TRBD2 as a possible D gene (7 bases). V lost 7 bases to trimming and J lost 1 base, with 17 bases between them. CDR3 size: 16 residues. Germline V gene data show CDR1 as SGHAT and CDR2 as FQNNGV. CDR3 residues: CASKPGGQRSYNEQFF. CDR3 DNA sequence: TGTGCCAGCAAACCGGGGGGACAACGATCCTACAATGAGCAGTTCTTC.

In this sample, this clone turned up once. J is TRBJ2-7 and V is TRBV4-2; 7 nucleotides match TRBD2. V was clipped by 6 bases and J by 8 bases; unmatched bases: 13. The CDR3 totals 14 residues. CDR1 LGHNA and CDR2 YNFKEQ come from the germline V gene. CDR3 DNA sequence: TGTGCCAGCAGTTCCACTAGCGCCTATGGAAAGCAGTACTTC. This codes for CASSSTSAYGKQYF.

With regard to this clone: Its ends do not fully match the called genes, so a read error is possible. Other DNA sequences in this specimen translate into the identical CDR3. The chain carries TRBV6-6 and TRBJ1-4; TRBD1 matches at 7 bases. Germline V lookup: CDR1 MNHNY, CDR2 SVGAGI (reference sequence). This CDR3 has 16 amino acids. CDR3 DNA: TGTGCCAGCAGTTATAACTCAGGACAGGTTTGGGAAAAACTGTTCTTT. Translation gives CASSYNSGQVWEKLFF.

The gene calls are TRBV7-8 and TRBJ2-7; D may be TRBD1 (5 bases). This CDR3 is 13 amino acids long. Trimming left V 1 base short and J 6 bases short, with 10 bases between. CDR1 and CDR2 (germline): SGHVS, FQNEAQ. The CDR3 DNA reads TGTGCCAGCAGCTTAGGGAGACAGTCCGAGCAGTACTTC. This translates into CASSLGRQSEQYF.

The chain recombines TRBV4-2 with TRBJ2-5, with 8 bases lining up with TRBD2. Germline loops: CDR1 LGHNA, CDR2 YNFKEQ. The CDR3 totals 18 residues. The J segment lost 5 bases and the V segment lost 2 bases, leaving 16 bases of the junction unmatched. The CDR3: CASSQRGSAGEPGETQYF. CDR3 bases: TGTGCCAGCAGCCAAAGGGGCTCAGCGGGAGAGCCTGGGGAGACCCAGTACTTC.

The rearrangement joins TRBV27 to TRBJ1-1; tentatively, D is TRBD1 (5 bases). Looked up from germline, CDR1 is MNHEY and CDR2 is SMNVEV (reference sequence). V lost 5 bases to trimming and J lost 3 bases, with 22 bases between them. The CDR3 contains 17 residues. The CDR3 DNA follows: TGTGCCAGCAGTCCGAACCCTTGGGGGGAGGGCGACACTGAAGCTTTCTTT. Protein: CASSPNPWGEGDTEAFF.

The chain couples TRBV19 to TRBJ2-1; D uncertain. Germline V gene lookup returns CDR1 LNHDA and CDR2 SQIVND (reference sequence). V was cut by 4 bases and J by 6 bases, with 10 bases left in between. CDR3 length equals 13 residues. The CDR3 spells CASSSSGFNEQFF. The CDR3 nucleotides are TGTGCCAGTAGTAGTTCGGGTTTCAATGAGCAGTTCTTC.

This chain connects TRBV4-3 to TRBJ1-2; D unresolved. This CDR3 has 16 residues. Germline lookup yields CDR1 LGHNA and CDR2 YSLEER. Trimming pared 0 bases from V and 8 bases from J, leaving 19 bases between. CDR3 amino acids: CASSQEAERPIYGYTF. DNA of the CDR3: TGCGCCAGCAGCCAAGAAGCCGAGCGTCCGATCTACGGCTACACCTTC.

The chain has TRBV6-4 and TRBJ2-3, with 8 bases lining up with TRBD1. Germline V gene data show CDR1 as MRHNA and CDR2 as SNTAGT. The CDR3 is made up of 15 amino acids. V shed 3 bases and J 1 base; nucleotides not matched to a gene: 3. The CDR3 protein is CASSEGDRCTDTQYF. CDR3 DNA sequence: TGTGCCAGCAGTGAAGGGGACAGGTGCACAGATACGCAGTATTTT.

The chain combines TRBV9 with TRBJ2-6, with D perhaps TRBD2 (6 bases). There are 17 residues in the CDR3. The ends were cut back, 0 bases at V and 2 bases at J, with 12 bases in the middle. The germline V gene has CDR1 SGDLS and CDR2 YYNGEE. This chain's CDR3 is CASSVDRGWAGANVLTF. In DNA, the CDR3 is TGTGCCAGCAGCGTAGATCGGGGGTGGGCTGGGGCCAACGTCCTGACTTTC.

This clone was counted a few times. This chain joins TRBV19 and TRBJ1-4, with TRBD1 matching 8 bases. Per germline, CDR1 LNHDA and CDR2 SQIVND (reference sequence). The CDR3 spans 15 residues. V trimming: 6 bases; J trimming: 5 bases; junction bases outside the gene matches: 8. The CDR3 loop reads CASSLQGDVNEKLFF. The CDR3 bases are TGTGCCAGTAGCCTACAGGGGGATGTAAATGAAAAACTGTTTTTT.

The V and J genes are TRBV5-1 and TRBJ2-7, with TRBD1 matching 8 bases. The CDR3 is 15 residues long. The trim removed 0 bases at V and 6 bases at J, leaving 8 bases unmatched. Germline assignment: CDR1 SGHRS and CDR2 YFSETQ. The CDR3 here is CASSLAGQGTLEQYF. CDR3 in DNA: TGCGCCAGCAGCTTGGCTGGACAGGGAACCCTCGAGCAGTACTTC.

The chain has TRBV29-1 and TRBJ2-1; TRBD2 aligns across 8 bases. Germline assignment: CDR1 SQVTM and CDR2 ANQGSEA. J was trimmed by 0 bases and V by 6 bases; bases with no gene match: 4. The CDR3 runs to 14 residues. The CDR3 DNA is TGCAGCGTGGCGGGGGGAAACTCCTACAATGAGCAGTTCTTC. It encodes CSVAGGNSYNEQFF.

J is TRBJ2-3 and V is TRBV4-2; TRBD2 aligns across 16 bases. CDR1 LGHNA and CDR2 YNFKEQ come from the germline V gene. V was clipped by 3 bases and J by 6 bases; unmatched bases: 12. The length of the CDR3 is 19 residues. The CDR3 sequence is CASSQTPGLAGGPLDTQYF. The CDR3, as DNA: TGTGCCAGCAGCCAGACACCGGGACTAGCGGGAGGGCCCCTCGATACGCAGTATTTT.

The chain recombines TRBV6-5 with TRBJ2-7; the D is unclear. The germline V gene encodes CDR1 MNHEY and CDR2 SVGAGI. This CDR3 spans 14 amino acids. Trimming shortened V by 2 bases and J by 5 bases, and 13 bases separated the two germline ends. In DNA, the CDR3 is TGTGCCAGCAGTTACGTACGTTCGGTAGACGAGCAGTACTTC. Amino acid sequence: CASSYVRSVDEQYF.

The chain joins TRBV28 to TRBJ1-1, with TRBD1 as a possible D gene (5 bases). V dropped 6 bases and J dropped 0 bases, with 17 bases sitting between them. This CDR3 is 16 amino acids long. The germline V gene has CDR1 MDHEN and CDR2 SYDVKM. The CDR3 here is CASSPLGATMNTEAFF. The CDR3 DNA is TGTGCCAGCAGCCCTCTAGGGGCCACCATGAACACTGAAGCTTTCTTT.

This clone occurred once. The chain employs TRBV6-5 and TRBJ1-1; TRBD1 matches 8 bases. Trimming cost V 0 bases and J 4 bases; bases outside gene matches: 1. CDR3 length equals 14 residues. Germline CDR1 is MNHEY and CDR2 is SVGAGI. This chain's CDR3 is CASSYSQGGTEAFF. As DNA, the CDR3 is TGTGCCAGCAGTTACTCACAGGGGGGCACTGAAGCTTTCTTT.

This chain joins TRBV6-6 and TRBJ1-1; maybe TRBD1 (5 bases). V dropped 4 bases and J dropped 5 bases, with 20 bases sitting between them. This CDR3 is 16 amino acids long. Germline CDR1 MNHNY, CDR2 SVGAGI (reference sequence). The CDR3 DNA reads as TGTGCCAGCAGTTTCCGGATACAAGGGGCGGGGACTGAAGCTTTCTTT. Protein: CASSFRIQGAGTEAFF.

A few counts support this clone. This rearrangement joins TRBV6-5 to TRBJ1-1; 7 positions agree with TRBD1. The CDR3 has 14 residues. The junction had 3 bases not matched to a gene; V was cut back by 2 bases and J by 3 bases. In germline, CDR1 is MNHEY, CDR2 SVGAGI. CDR3: CASSYQGDDTEAFF. CDR3 nucleotide sequence: TGTGCCAGCAGTTACCAGGGGGATGACACTGAAGCTTTCTTT.

This clone was observed a few times. V is TRBV30 and J is TRBJ2-1, with TRBD1 matching 7 bases. V shed 2 bases, J shed 5 bases, and the junction held 9 bases outside the gene matches. The CDR3 is 15 amino acids. Germline assignment: CDR1 GTSNPN and CDR2 SVGIG (reference sequence). The chain's CDR3 is CAWSRRRTGDNEQFF. The CDR3 nucleotides are TGTGCCTGGAGTCGTCGGAGGACAGGTGACAATGAGCAGTTCTTC.

The gene calls are TRBV11-2 and TRBJ1-6; D gene ambiguous. The germline V gene has CDR1 SGHAT and CDR2 FQNNGV. V was cut by 6 bases and J by 5 bases, with 11 bases left in between. The CDR3 length is 14 residues. The CDR3 sequence is CASRPGFDNSPLHF. The CDR3 coding sequence is TGTGCCAGCAGACCGGGGTTCGATAATTCACCCCTCCACTTT.